These 25 T cell receptor beta chains were sequenced from one sample in a study of cytomegalovirus exposure and HLA in healthy donors. The PCR made use of 60 Vbeta and 13 Jbeta primers. The assay was immunoSEQ multiplex PCR, and TCRdb's table has in-frame clones only and misses some. The sample records a few hundred thousand clones, roughly 80% being singletons. The sequencing input was PBMCs. These receptors came from a man between 25 and 39 years old in good health and CMV-seronegative.

Remarks on this clone: One end of the junction does not line up with germline, which may come from a read error. The chain has TRBV7-6 and TRBJ1-3, with D hard to call. This CDR3 comprises 15 residues. The germline V gene encodes CDR1 SGHVS and CDR2 FNYEAQ. The CDR3 region is CVSSPLTVSGNTIYF. The CDR3 DNA reads as TGTGTCAGCAGCCCGCTAACCGTCTCTGGAAACACCATATATTTT.

The rearrangement uses TRBV30 and TRBJ1-5; 8 nucleotides match TRBD1. From germline, CDR1 is GTSNPN and CDR2 SVGIG (reference sequence). V was pared by 3 bases and J by 7 bases, with 14 bases of the junction left unmatched. CDR3 size: 16 residues. In nucleotides, the CDR3 is TGTGCCTGGAGGGGGAAGGGACAGGTCTTTTCGCAGCCCCAGCATTTT. Translation: CAWRGKGQVFSQPQHF.

The chain combines TRBV4-1 with TRBJ2-5; weak D call: TRBD2 (5 bases). TRBJ2-7 matches the DNA end more closely, so the J call is doubtful. CDR1 MGHRA and CDR2 YSYEKL come from the germline V gene. The CDR3 is made up of 13 amino acids. CDR3 in amino acids: CASSQAEAYEQYF. CDR3 sequence (DNA): TGCGCCAGCAGCCAAGCGGAGGCCTACGAGCAGTACTTC.

This clone was detected only a few times. The chain joins TRBV7-6 to TRBJ1-1, with D perhaps matching TRBD1 (5 bases). The CDR3 extends over 13 amino acids. The V and J ends lost 3 bases and 4 bases respectively, with 9 bases between them. In germline, CDR1 is SGHVS, CDR2 FNYEAQ. The CDR3 protein is CASSFHDSTEAFF. The CDR3 DNA reads TGTGCCAGCAGCTTCCACGACAGCACTGAAGCTTTCTTT.

The V gene is TRBV28, the J gene TRBJ1-2; D remains unclear. Trimming pared 6 bases from V and 8 bases from J, leaving 16 bases between. From germline, CDR1 is MDHEN and CDR2 SYDVKM. This CDR3 comprises 13 residues. CDR3 in amino acids: CASRTMTGRGYTF. CDR3 DNA sequence: TGTGCCAGCAGGACTATGACCGGGAGGGGCTACACCTTC.

The gene calls are TRBV6-1 and TRBJ2-7; TRBD1 matches 7 bases. The germline V gene has CDR1 MNHNS and CDR2 SASEGT. J lost 1 base, V lost 6 bases, and 9 bases had no gene match. CDR3 length: 15 amino acids. The CDR3: CASRWTGQGSYEQYF. The DNA of the CDR3 is TGTGCCAGCAGATGGACAGGTCAAGGATCCTACGAGCAGTACTTC.

The CDR3 DNA sequence: TGTGCCAGCAGTTCTGAACTAGCGGGGGGGGAGACCCAGTACTTC. Protein: CASSSELAGGETQYF. The genes are TRBV2 and TRBJ2-5, with 13 bases fitting TRBD2. The J segment lost 5 bases and the V segment lost 5 bases, leaving 5 bases of the junction unmatched. This CDR3 has 15 residues. The germline V gene encodes CDR1 SNHLY and CDR2 FYNNEI.

The V gene is TRBV2, the J gene TRBJ1-5; the D is unclear. CDR1 is SNHLY and CDR2 is FYNNEI in the germline V gene. With 8 bases removed from V and 3 bases from J, the gap between germline ends came to 17 bases. CDR3 length equals 15 residues. The CDR3 DNA sequence: TGTGCCAGCGGTGCGCCGCGACTTGACAATCAGCCCCAGCATTTT. Translation: CASGAPRLDNQPQHF.

This chain uses TRBV7-8 with TRBJ1-1, with 8 positions matching TRBD1. The length of the CDR3 is 14 residues. V lost 5 bases to trimming and J lost 2 bases; unmatched junction nucleotides: 4. Germline V gene sequence: CDR1 SGHVS, CDR2 FQNEAQ. As DNA, the CDR3 is TGTGCCAGCAGCCGGGACAGGTTAAACACTGAAGCTTTCTTT. It codes for CASSRDRLNTEAFF.

J is TRBJ2-5 and V is TRBV28, with a possible D match to TRBD2 (7 bases). CDR1 MDHEN and CDR2 SYDVKM come from the germline V gene. The CDR3 is made up of 14 amino acids. V lost 3 bases to trimming and J lost 1 base, with 9 bases between them. As DNA, the CDR3 is TGTGCCAGCAGTTTTGGGGGGGCCCAAGAGACCCAGTACTTC. Translating it yields CASSFGGAQETQYF.

CDR3 region: CASSLEGEIPGNTIYF. The CDR3 bases are TGCGCCAGCAGCTTGGAGGGGGAGATTCCTGGAAACACCATATATTTT. This chain links TRBV5-1 with TRBJ1-3, with D possibly TRBD1 on 6 matching bases. The CDR3 contains 16 residues. Deletions cut 0 bases from V and 2 bases from J, with 12 bases between. Germline V CDR1 and CDR2: SGHRS, YFSETQ. Filled out from reference TRBV5-1 and TRBJ1-3, the complete variable domain reads KAGVTQTPRYLIKTRGQQVTLSCSPISGHRSVSWYQQTPGQGLQFLFEYFSETQRNKGNFPGRFSGRQFSNSRSEMNVSTLELGDSALYLCASSLEGEIPGNTIYFGEGSWLTVV.

This clone was recorded a few times. The chain uses TRBV6-6 and TRBJ2-2, with D unclear. The CDR3 spans 13 residues. Trimming pared 2 bases from V and 8 bases from J, leaving 9 bases between. CDR1 and CDR2 (germline): MNHNY, SVGAGI (reference sequence). The CDR3 DNA is TGTGCCAGCAGTTACGGTGCGGCTGGGGAGCTGTTTTTT. Protein sequence: CASSYGAAGELFF.

The chain couples TRBV6-4 to TRBJ2-2; 9 bases are a match to TRBD1. This CDR3 spans 16 amino acids. V shed 8 bases and J 7 bases; nucleotides not matched to a gene: 14. Germline CDR1 MRHNA, CDR2 SNTAGT. CDR3 amino acids: CASRPRPGQGVGELFF. The CDR3 region has the DNA TGTGCCAGCCGCCCTAGACCGGGACAGGGCGTCGGGGAGCTGTTTTTT.

This clone was detected only once. The CDR3 spells CASSLTQGSYGYTF. In nucleotides, the CDR3 is TGTGCCAGCAGCCTTACACAGGGTTCTTATGGCTACACCTTC. The chain couples TRBV7-9 to TRBJ1-2; perhaps TRBD1 as D (6 bases). Germline values: CDR1 SEHNR, CDR2 FQNEAQ (reference sequence). V was cut by 5 bases and J by 5 bases, with 15 bases left in between. This CDR3 spans 14 amino acids.

The chain uses TRBV7-2 and TRBJ2-3, with D perhaps TRBD2 (5 bases). CDR3 length: 14 amino acids. With 5 bases removed from V and 0 bases from J, the gap between germline ends came to 9 bases. Germline CDR1 and CDR2: SGHTA and FQGNSA. CDR3 sequence (DNA): TGTGCCAGCAGCCGGGGTCCGAGCACAGATACGCAGTATTTT. Protein: CASSRGPSTDTQYF.

This clone occurred once. This sequence joins TRBV29-1 and TRBJ1-6; D unclear. Germline lookup yields CDR1 SQVTM and CDR2 ANQGSEA. The CDR3 has 10 residues. Trimming took 3 bases from V and 10 from J, leaving 4 bases between them. The DNA for the CDR3 is TGCAGCGTTGAGGGCTCACCCCTCCACTTT. This encodes CSVEGSPLHF.

The J gene is TRBJ1-2, the V gene TRBV10-3; D possibly corresponds to TRBD1 (5 bases). The CDR3 covers 13 residues. CDR1 is ENHRY and CDR2 is SYGVKD in the germline V gene. V lost 0 bases, J lost 8 bases, and 10 bases lay in between. CDR3 nucleotides: TGTGCCATCAGTGAGTCCCAGGGAACAGGCTACACCTTC. This gives the protein CAISESQGTGYTF.

This clone has a single count. The chain links TRBV5-6 to TRBJ2-1, with 15 bases fitting TRBD2. CDR1 SGHDT and CDR2 YYEEEE come from the germline V gene. V gave up 0 bases and J gave up 6 bases; unmatched junction bases: 7. The CDR3 consists of 18 residues. The DNA for the CDR3 is TGTGCCAGCAGCTTGGTTGGACTAGCGGGGGGGCCACGCAATGAGCAGTTCTTC. Protein sequence: CASSLVGLAGGPRNEQFF.

The gene calls are TRBV28 and TRBJ1-5; D possibly corresponds to TRBD1 (5 bases). This CDR3 has 15 residues. From germline, CDR1 is MDHEN and CDR2 SYDVKM. Trimming took off 1 base at V and 2 bases at J, with 9 bases between the two ends. CDR3: CASSLSGGGNQPQHF. The CDR3 DNA reads as TGTGCCAGCAGTTTATCGGGGGGGGGCAATCAGCCCCAGCATTTT. Complete variable domain (other parts from reference TRBV28 and TRBJ1-5): DVKVTQSSRYLVKRTGEKVFLECVQDMDHENMFWYRQDPGLGLRLIYFSYDVKMKEKGDIPEGYSVSREKKERFSLILESASTNQTSMYLCASSLSGGGNQPQHFGDGTRLSIL.

The V call is TRBV11-2, the J call TRBJ2-4; no clear D. The CDR3 covers 16 residues. Trimming took 3 bases from V and 0 from J, leaving 12 bases between them. The germline gives CDR1 SGHAT, CDR2 FQNNGV. In DNA, the CDR3 is TGTGCCAGCAGCTTTTTTCCCCCTCTAGCCAAAAACATTCAGTACTTC. This translates into CASSFFPPLAKNIQYF.

A single count supports this clone. V gene TRBV29-1 combines with J gene TRBJ1-1, with D tentatively TRBD1 (6 bases). The V end lost 5 bases, the J end lost 11 bases, and 18 bases lay between the germline ends. The germline CDR1 and CDR2 sequences are SQVTM and ANQGSEA. The CDR3 spans 12 residues. This CDR3 reads CSVQRTDLNAFF. In nucleotides, the CDR3 is TGCAGCGTTCAAAGGACAGACCTGAATGCTTTCTTT.

The chain couples TRBV5-1 to TRBJ2-6, with 9 bases aligning to TRBD1. V lost 4 bases to trimming and J lost 0 bases; unmatched junction nucleotides: 2. Looked up from germline, CDR1 is SGHRS and CDR2 is YFSETQ. The CDR3 is made up of 16 amino acids. The CDR3 reads CASSGDRDSGANVLTF. The CDR3 DNA is TGCGCCAGCAGCGGGGACAGGGACTCTGGGGCCAACGTCCTGACTTTC.

This clone appeared a few times. The chain links TRBV18 to TRBJ1-1; D perhaps matches TRBD1 (5 bases). Trimming pared 2 bases from V and 11 bases from J, leaving 21 bases between. Germline CDR1 KGHSH, CDR2 LQKENI. The CDR3 loop spans 15 amino acids. CDR3 region: CASSPNHRQNLAAFF. DNA of the CDR3: TGTGCCAGCTCACCAAATCACAGGCAGAATCTTGCGGCTTTCTTT.

The chain combines TRBV19 with TRBJ2-7, with D possibly being TRBD2 (6 bases). The CDR3 runs to 14 residues. V lost 5 bases and J 4 bases, leaving 15 bases between the germline ends. The germline V gene encodes CDR1 LNHDA and CDR2 SQIVND (reference sequence). In DNA, the CDR3 is TGTGCCAGTAGTCCGGGACTGGCGGGTTACGAGCAGTACTTC. The encoded protein is CASSPGLAGYEQYF.

The chain combines TRBV15 with TRBJ2-5; the D gene is possibly TRBD2 (6 bases). Germline CDR1 LNHNV, CDR2 YYDKDF (reference sequence). The CDR3 spans 11 residues. The V end was cut by 5 bases, the J end by 7 bases, with 8 bases between. DNA for the CDR3: TGTGCCACCAGCCAGGGAGGGACCCAGTACTTC. It translates to CATSQGGTQYF.